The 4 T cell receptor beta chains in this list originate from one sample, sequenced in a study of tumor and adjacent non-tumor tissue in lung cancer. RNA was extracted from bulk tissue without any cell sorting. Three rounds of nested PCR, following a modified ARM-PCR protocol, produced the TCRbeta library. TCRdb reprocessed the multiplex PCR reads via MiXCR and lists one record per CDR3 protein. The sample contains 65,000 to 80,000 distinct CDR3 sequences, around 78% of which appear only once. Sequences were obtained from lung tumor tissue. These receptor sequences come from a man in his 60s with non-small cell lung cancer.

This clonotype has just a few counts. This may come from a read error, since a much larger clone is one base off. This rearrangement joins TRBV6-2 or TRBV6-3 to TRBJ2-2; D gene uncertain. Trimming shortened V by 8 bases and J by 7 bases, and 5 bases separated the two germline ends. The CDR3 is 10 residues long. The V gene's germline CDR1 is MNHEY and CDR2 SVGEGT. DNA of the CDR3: TGTGCCAGCGGAGACGGGGAGCTGTTTTTT. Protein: CASGDGELFF.

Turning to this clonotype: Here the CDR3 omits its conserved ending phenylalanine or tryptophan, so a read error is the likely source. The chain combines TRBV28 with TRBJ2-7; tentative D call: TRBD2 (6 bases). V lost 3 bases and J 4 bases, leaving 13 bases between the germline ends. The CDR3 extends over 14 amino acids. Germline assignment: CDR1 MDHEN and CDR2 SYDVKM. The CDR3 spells CASSLEGQAYEQYL. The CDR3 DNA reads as TGTGCCAGCAGTTTGGAGGGCCAAGCTTACGAGCAGTACTTA.

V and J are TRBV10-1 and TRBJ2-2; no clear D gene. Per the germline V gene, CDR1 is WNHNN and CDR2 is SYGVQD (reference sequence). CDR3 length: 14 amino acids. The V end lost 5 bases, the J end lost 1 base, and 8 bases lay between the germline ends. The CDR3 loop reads CASSCQWNTGELFF. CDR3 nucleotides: TGCGCCAGCAGTTGTCAGTGGAACACCGGGGAGCTGTTTTTT.

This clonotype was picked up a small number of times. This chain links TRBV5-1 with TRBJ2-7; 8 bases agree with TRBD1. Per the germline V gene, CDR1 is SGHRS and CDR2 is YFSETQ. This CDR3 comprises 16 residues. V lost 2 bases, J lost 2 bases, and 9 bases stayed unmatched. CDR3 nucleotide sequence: TGCGCCAGCAGCTTAGAGGCCCAGGGGGCTGCCTACGAGCAGTACTTC. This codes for CASSLEAQGAAYEQYF.